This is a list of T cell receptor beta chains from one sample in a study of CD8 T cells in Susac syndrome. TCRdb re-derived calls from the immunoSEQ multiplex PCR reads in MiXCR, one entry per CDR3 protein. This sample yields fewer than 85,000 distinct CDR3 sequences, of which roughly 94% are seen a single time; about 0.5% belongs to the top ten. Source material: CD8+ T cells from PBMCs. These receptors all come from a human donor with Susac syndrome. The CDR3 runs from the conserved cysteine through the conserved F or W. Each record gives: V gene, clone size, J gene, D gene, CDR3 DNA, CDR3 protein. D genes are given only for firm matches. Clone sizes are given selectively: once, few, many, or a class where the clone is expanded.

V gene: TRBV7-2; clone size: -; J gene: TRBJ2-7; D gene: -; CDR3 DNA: TGTGCCAGCAGCTCCGGGTACCAGAAGTACTTC; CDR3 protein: CASSSGYQKYF
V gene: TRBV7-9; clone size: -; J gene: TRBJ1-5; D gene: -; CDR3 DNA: TGTGCCAGCAGCTTAAACGCGGGACAGCCCCAGCATTTT; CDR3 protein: CASSLNAGQPQHF
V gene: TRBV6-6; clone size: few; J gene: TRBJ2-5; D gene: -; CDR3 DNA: TGTGCCAGCAGTTACTCGATAGTGGGGGAGACCCAGTACTTC; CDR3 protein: CASSYSIVGETQYF
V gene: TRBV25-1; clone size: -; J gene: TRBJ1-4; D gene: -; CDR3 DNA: TGTGCCAGCATTCCCGGGTCAGAGCATGAAAAACTGTTTTTT; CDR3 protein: CASIPGSEHEKLFF
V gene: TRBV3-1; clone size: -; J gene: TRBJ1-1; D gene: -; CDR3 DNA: TGTGCCAGCAGCCAGGGCGCTGAAGCTTTCTTT; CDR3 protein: CASSQGAEAFF
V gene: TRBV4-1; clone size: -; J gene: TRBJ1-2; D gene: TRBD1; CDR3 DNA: TGCGCCAGCAGGCGACAGGGAGGTAGTGGCTACACCTTC; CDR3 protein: CASRRQGGSGYTF
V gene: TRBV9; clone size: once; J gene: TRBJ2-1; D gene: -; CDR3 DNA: TGTGCCAGCGGAGGGCGGTACGAATACAATGAGCAGTTCTTC; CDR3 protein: CASGGRYEYNEQFF
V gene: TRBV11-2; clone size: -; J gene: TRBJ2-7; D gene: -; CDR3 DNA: TGTGCCAGCAGCTCGGGTCTCGAGCAGTACTTC; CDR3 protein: CASSSGLEQYF
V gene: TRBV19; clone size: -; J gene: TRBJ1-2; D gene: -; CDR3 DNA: TGTGCCCGGTATAAGGGCTACACCTTC; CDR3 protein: CARYKGYTF
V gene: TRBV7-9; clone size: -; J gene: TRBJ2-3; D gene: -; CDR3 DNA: TGTGCCAGCAGCTTAGTTCTGGACAGCTCAGATACGCAGTATTTT; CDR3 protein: CASSLVLDSSDTQYF
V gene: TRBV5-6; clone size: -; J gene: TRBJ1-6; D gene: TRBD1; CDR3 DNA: TGTGCCAGCAGCTTCGGGACAGGCACTTCACCCCTCCACTTT; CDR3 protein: CASSFGTGTSPLHF
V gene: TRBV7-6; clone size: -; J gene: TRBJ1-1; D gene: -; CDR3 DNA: TGTGCCAGCAGCTTAAGGGGAGGGAGTAACACTGAAGCTTTCTTT; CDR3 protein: CASSLRGGSNTEAFF
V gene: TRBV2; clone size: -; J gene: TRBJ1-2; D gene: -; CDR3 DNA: TGTGCCAGCAGGAAAGAGGGAGGCTACACCTTC; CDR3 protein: CASRKEGGYTF
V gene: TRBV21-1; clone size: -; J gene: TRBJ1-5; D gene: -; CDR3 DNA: TGTGCCAGCAGCAAAGGTGGGGAGGGTCAGCCCCAGCATTTT; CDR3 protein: CASSKGGEGQPQHF
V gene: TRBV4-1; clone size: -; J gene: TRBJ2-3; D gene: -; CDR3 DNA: TGCGCCAGCAGCCAAGATGCCCGGGGTAGCACAGATACGCAGTATTTT; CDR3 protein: CASSQDARGSTDTQYF
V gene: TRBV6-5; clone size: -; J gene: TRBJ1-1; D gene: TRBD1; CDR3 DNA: TGTGCCAGCAGTGCCGGACAGGGGGCGAACACTGAAGCTTTCTTT; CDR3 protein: CASSAGQGANTEAFF
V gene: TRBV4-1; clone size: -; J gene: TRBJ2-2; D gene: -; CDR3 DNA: TGCGCCAGCAGCCAAACCCCTTCGACAGCCCTATCCTTGGAGCTGTTTTTT; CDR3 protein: CASSQTPSTALSLELFF
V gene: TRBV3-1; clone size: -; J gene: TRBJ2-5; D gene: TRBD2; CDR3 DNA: TGTGCCAGCAGCCAAGAAGATATAGCGGGGGGAAAAGAGACCCAGTACTTC; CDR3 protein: CASSQEDIAGGKETQYF
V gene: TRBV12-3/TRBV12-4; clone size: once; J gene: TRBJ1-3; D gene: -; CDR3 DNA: TGTGCCAGCAGTTCCGAGTCCCTCTCTGGAAACACCATATATTTT; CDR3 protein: CASSSESLSGNTIYF
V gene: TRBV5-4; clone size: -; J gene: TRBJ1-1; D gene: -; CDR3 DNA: TGTGCCAGCAGCGGGAGGGGGAACACTGAAGCTTTCTTT; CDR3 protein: CASSGRGNTEAFF
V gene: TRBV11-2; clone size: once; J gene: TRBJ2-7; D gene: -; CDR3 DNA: TGTGCCAGCAGCTCGCCCGGGACAACTACCTCCTACGAGCAGTACTTC; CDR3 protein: CASSSPGTTTSYEQYF
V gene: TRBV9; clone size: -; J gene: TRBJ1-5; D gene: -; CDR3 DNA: TGTGCCAGCAGCGCGCAAGGCAATAGCAATCAGCCCCAGCATTTT; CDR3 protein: CASSAQGNSNQPQHF
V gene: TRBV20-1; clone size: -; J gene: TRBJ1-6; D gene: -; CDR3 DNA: TGCAGTGCTAGTCCCCCGGGCAATTCACCCCTCCACTTT; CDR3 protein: CSASPPGNSPLHF
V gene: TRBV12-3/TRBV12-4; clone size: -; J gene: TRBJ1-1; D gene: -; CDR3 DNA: TGTGCCAGCAGTTTTGGGGGTTTAGCTGAAGCTTTCTTT; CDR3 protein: CASSFGGLAEAFF
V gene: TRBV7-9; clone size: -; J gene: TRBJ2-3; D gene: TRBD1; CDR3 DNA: TGTGCCAGCCTTCCTAAGGGCCGGGACAGGGGCGGAGATACGCAGTATTTT; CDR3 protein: CASLPKGRDRGGDTQYF
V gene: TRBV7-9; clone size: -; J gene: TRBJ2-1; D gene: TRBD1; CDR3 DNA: TGTGCCAGCAGCTTCCGGACAGGGGGCCATGAGCAGTTCTTC; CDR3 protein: CASSFRTGGHEQFF
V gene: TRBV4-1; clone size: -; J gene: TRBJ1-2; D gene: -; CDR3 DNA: TGCGCCAGCAGCCAACTCGAGGGGGGTGGCGGCTACACCTTC; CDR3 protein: CASSQLEGGGGYTF
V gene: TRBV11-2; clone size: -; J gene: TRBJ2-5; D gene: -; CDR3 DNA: TGTGCCAGCAGCTTAGAGGGCTTCCAAGAGACCCAGTACTTC; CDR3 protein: CASSLEGFQETQYF
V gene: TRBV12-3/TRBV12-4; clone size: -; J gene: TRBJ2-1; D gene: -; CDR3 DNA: TGTGCCAGCAGTTTCCCCGGGAAGGATGAGCAGTTCTTC; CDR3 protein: CASSFPGKDEQFF
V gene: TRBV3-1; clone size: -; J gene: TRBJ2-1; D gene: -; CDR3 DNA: TGTGCCAGCAGCCAAGATCAGGGGGGGAGGGGCCGCTTCTCCTACAATGAGCAGTTCTTC; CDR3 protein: CASSQDQGGRGRFSYNEQFF
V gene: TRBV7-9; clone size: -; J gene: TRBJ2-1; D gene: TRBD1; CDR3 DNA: TGTGCCAGCAGACCGACAGGGGACAATGAGCAGTTCTTC; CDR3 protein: CASRPTGDNEQFF
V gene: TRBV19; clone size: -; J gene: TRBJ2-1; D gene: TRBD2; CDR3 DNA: TGTGCCAGTAGTAATTGGAAGCGGGGGTACAATGAGCAGTTCTTC; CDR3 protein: CASSNWKRGYNEQFF
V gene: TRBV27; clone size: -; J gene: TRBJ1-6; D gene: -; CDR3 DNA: TGTGCCAGCAGTTTCAGGGTGGATTCACCCCTCCACTTT; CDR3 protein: CASSFRVDSPLHF
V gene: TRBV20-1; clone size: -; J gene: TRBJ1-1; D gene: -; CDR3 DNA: TGCAGTGCTGGCGGGGAGCGAGGTATAGCTTTCTTT; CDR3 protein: CSAGGERGIAFF
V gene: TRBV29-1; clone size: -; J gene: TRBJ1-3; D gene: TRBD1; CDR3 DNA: TGCAGCGTGGGGGGACAGACCTCTGGAAACACCATATATTTT; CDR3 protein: CSVGGQTSGNTIYF
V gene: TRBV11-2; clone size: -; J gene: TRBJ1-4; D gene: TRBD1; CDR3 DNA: TGTGCCAGCAGTGGTCCCGGGACAGGGGAGGAAAAACTGTTTTTT; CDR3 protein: CASSGPGTGEEKLFF
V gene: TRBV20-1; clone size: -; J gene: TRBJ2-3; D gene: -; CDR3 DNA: TGCAGTGCTCGACATCGCACAGATACGCAGTATTTT; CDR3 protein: CSARHRTDTQYF